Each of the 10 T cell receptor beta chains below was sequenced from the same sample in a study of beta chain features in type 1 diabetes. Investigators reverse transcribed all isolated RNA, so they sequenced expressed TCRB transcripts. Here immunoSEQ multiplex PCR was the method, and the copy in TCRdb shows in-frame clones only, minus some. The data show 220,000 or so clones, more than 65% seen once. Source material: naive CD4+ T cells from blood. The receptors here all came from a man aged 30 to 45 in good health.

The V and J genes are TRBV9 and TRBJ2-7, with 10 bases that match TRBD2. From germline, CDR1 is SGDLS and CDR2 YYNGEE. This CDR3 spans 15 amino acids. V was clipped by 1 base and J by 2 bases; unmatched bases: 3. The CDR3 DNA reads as TGTGCCAGCAGCGTACTAGCGGGAGAAACCTACGAGCAGTACTTC. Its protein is CASSVLAGETYEQYF.

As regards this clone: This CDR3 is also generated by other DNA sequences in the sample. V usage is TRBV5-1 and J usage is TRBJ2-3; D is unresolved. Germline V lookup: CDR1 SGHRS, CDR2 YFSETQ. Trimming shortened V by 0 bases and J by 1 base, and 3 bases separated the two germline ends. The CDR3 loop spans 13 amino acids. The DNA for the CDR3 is TGCGCCAGCAGCTTGGTAGGCACAGATACGCAGTATTTT. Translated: CASSLVGTDTQYF.

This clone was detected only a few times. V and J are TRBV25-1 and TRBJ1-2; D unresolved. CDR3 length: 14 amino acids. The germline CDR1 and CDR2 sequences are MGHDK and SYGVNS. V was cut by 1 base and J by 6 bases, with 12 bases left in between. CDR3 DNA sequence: TGTGCCAGCAGTGAATGGGAAGGGATTAATGGCTACACCTTC. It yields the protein CASSEWEGINGYTF.

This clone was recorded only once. CDR3 sequence: CSVATSTANTEAFF. In DNA form, the CDR3 reads TGCAGCGTTGCCACCTCAACAGCAAACACTGAAGCTTTCTTT. The V and J genes are TRBV29-1 and TRBJ1-1; no clear D gene. The germline V gene has CDR1 SQVTM and CDR2 ANQGSEA. The V end was cut by 4 bases, the J end by 2 bases, with 14 bases between. This CDR3 has 14 amino acids.

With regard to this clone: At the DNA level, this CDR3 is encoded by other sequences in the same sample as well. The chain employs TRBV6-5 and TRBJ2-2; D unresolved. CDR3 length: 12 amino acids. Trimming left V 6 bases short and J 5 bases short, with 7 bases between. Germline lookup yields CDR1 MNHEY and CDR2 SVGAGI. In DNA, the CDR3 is TGTGCCAGCAGCCCCCGAACCGGGGAGCTGTTTTTT. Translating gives CASSPRTGELFF.

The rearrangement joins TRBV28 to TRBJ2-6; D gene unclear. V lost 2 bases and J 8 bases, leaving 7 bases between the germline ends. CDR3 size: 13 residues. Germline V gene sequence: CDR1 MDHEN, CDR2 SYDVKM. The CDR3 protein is CASSLSGTNVLTF. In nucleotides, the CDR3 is TGTGCCAGCAGTTTAAGTGGAACCAACGTCCTGACTTTC. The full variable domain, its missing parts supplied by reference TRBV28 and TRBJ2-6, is DVKVTQSSRYLVKRTGEKVFLECVQDMDHENMFWYRQDPGLGLRLIYFSYDVKMKEKGDIPEGYSVSREKKERFSLILESASTNQTSMYLCASSLSGTNVLTFGAGSRLTVL.

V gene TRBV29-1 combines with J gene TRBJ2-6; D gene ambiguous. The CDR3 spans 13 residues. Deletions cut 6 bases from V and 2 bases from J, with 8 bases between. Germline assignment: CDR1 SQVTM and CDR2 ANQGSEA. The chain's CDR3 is CSVYLAGANVLTF. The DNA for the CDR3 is TGCAGCGTATACCTTGCTGGGGCCAACGTCCTGACTTTC.

As DNA, the CDR3 is TGCAGCGTTGGCAGGGGCCCCAATGAGCAGTTCTTC. Translation: CSVGRGPNEQFF. The chain is built from TRBV29-1 and TRBJ2-1; tentatively, D is TRBD1 (6 bases). The CDR3 extends over 12 amino acids. The V end was cut by 4 bases, the J end by 6 bases, with 10 bases between. Per germline, CDR1 SQVTM and CDR2 ANQGSEA.

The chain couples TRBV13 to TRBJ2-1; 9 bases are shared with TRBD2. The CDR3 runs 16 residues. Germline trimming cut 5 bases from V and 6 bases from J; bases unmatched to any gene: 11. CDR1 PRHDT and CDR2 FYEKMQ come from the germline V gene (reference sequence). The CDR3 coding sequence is TGTGCCAGCAGCCCCCGCCGCGGGGGGGCCGGCAATGAGCAGTTCTTC. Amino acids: CASSPRRGGAGNEQFF.

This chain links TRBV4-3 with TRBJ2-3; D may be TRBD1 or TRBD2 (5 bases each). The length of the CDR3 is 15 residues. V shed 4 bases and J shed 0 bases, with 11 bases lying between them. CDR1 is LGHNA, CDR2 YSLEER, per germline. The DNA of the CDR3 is TGCGCCAGCAGCCTCGGGACCCACAGCACAGATACGCAGTATTTT. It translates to CASSLGTHSTDTQYF.